The 10 T cell receptor beta chains presented below share a single source sample, sequenced in a study of cytomegalovirus exposure and HLA in healthy donors. The PCR used 60 Vbeta and 13 Jbeta primers. Produced via immunoSEQ multiplex PCR; TCRdb's table is partial and in-frame only. Among roughly 120,000 clones listed, about 79% were seen once. Specimen: PBMCs. The source of these receptors is a man younger than 35 in good health and CMV-seronegative.

The rearrangement joins TRBV5-6 to TRBJ2-5; 8 bases agree with TRBD1. The CDR3 loop spans 12 amino acids. V lost 7 bases and J lost 5; bases outside the gene matches: 4. CDR1 SGHDT and CDR2 YYEEEE come from the germline V gene. The CDR3 reads CASVTGVETQYF. The CDR3 region has the DNA TGTGCCAGCGTGACAGGGGTGGAGACCCAGTACTTC.

The chain recombines TRBV19 with TRBJ2-1, with D perhaps TRBD2 (5 bases). Trimming shortened V by 7 bases and J by 6 bases, and 13 bases separated the two germline ends. The CDR3 is 13 residues long. The germline V gene encodes CDR1 LNHDA and CDR2 SQIVND (reference sequence). CDR3 in DNA: TGTGCCAGTAAACAAAGGGCGGGCAATGAGCAGTTCTTC. The encoded protein is CASKQRAGNEQFF.

The gene calls are TRBV6-5 and TRBJ2-7; TRBD1 is a possible D gene (5 bases). Germline V gives CDR1 MNHEY, CDR2 SVGAGI. With 5 bases removed from V and 3 bases from J, the gap between germline ends came to 11 bases. There are 13 residues in the CDR3. The CDR3 DNA follows: TGTGCCAGCAGTATTAAAACAGGCTACGAGCAGTACTTC. It yields the protein CASSIKTGYEQYF.

The chain employs TRBV5-1 and TRBJ2-3; no reliable D call. The CDR3 is made up of 14 amino acids. Germline V lookup: CDR1 SGHRS, CDR2 YFSETQ. Trimming left V 0 bases short and J 0 bases short, with 5 bases between. The CDR3 loop reads CASSLDQSTDTQYF. CDR3 in DNA: TGCGCCAGCAGCTTGGACCAGAGCACAGATACGCAGTATTTT. Full variable domain (remainder filled in from reference TRBV5-1 and TRBJ2-3): KAGVTQTPRYLIKTRGQQVTLSCSPISGHRSVSWYQQTPGQGLQFLFEYFSETQRNKGNFPGRFSGRQFSNSRSEMNVSTLELGDSALYLCASSLDQSTDTQYFGPGTRLTVL.

The CDR3 reads CASRPPGLYTDTQYF. CDR3 bases: TGTGCCAGCAGACCTCCGGGACTGTACACAGATACGCAGTATTTT. The chain uses TRBV7-9 and TRBJ2-3; D is perhaps TRBD2 (6 bases). V lost 6 bases and J 2 bases, leaving 15 bases between the germline ends. CDR1 is SEHNR, CDR2 FQNEAQ, per germline (reference sequence). The CDR3 length is 15 residues. Using reference TRBV7-9 and TRBJ2-3 for the parts outside the CDR3, the full variable domain is DTGVSQNPRHKITKRGQNVTFRCDPISEHNRLYWYRQTLGQGPEFLTYFQNEAQLEKSRLLSDRFSAERPKGSFSTLEIQRTEQGDSAMYLCASRPPGLYTDTQYFGPGTRLTVL.

The chain uses TRBV6-1 and TRBJ1-2, with 8 bases that match TRBD1. CDR3 length: 15 amino acids. The germline V gene has CDR1 MNHNS and CDR2 SASEGT. The V gene end was trimmed by 4 bases and the J gene end by 4 bases; junction bases not matched to a gene: 8. The DNA of the CDR3 is TGTGCCAGCAGTGTAATTCCCGGGACAGGCTATGGCTACACCTTC. It specifies CASSVIPGTGYGYTF.

The chain links TRBV11-2 to TRBJ2-1, with a weak D call TRBD2 (6 bases). Germline CDR1 and CDR2: SGHAT and FQNNGV. The CDR3 covers 14 residues. Deletions cut 3 bases from V and 3 bases from J, with 9 bases between. The CDR3 is CASSFGTVYNEQFF. CDR3 DNA: TGTGCCAGCAGCTTTGGGACTGTCTACAATGAGCAGTTCTTC. Full variable domain (outside the CDR3, taken from reference TRBV11-2 and TRBJ2-1): EAGVAQSPRYKIIEKRQSVAFWCNPISGHATLYWYQQILGQGPKLLIQFQNNGVVDDSQLPKDRFSAERLKGVDSTLKIQPAKLEDSAVYLCASSFGTVYNEQFFGPGTRLTVL.

This clone was seen only once. This chain uses TRBV27 with TRBJ2-1, with D maybe TRBD2 (5 bases). Germline values: CDR1 MNHEY, CDR2 SMNVEV (reference sequence). This CDR3 comprises 14 residues. V was cut by 7 bases and J by 10 bases, with 20 bases left in between. In DNA, the CDR3 is TGTGCCAGCATCGTCAGCTGGGGAACGGGAGAGCAGTTCTTC. It codes for CASIVSWGTGEQFF.

This clone was found once. The gene calls are TRBV19 and TRBJ2-3; tentatively, D is TRBD2 (6 bases). V lost 6 bases to trimming and J lost 1 base, with 14 bases between them. Germline lookup yields CDR1 LNHDA and CDR2 SQIVND (reference sequence). The CDR3 extends over 15 amino acids. The CDR3 nucleotides are TGTGCCAGTAGGAGACTAGAAGGTGGCACAGATACGCAGTATTTT. This sequence encodes CASRRLEGGTDTQYF.

This chain links TRBV4-2 with TRBJ2-1; TRBD1 matches at 10 bases. This CDR3 has 13 amino acids. With V trimmed by 8 bases and J by 8 bases, 6 bases remained unmatched. The germline CDR1 and CDR2 sequences are LGHNA and YNFKEQ. The CDR3 region is CASGTGVAYEQFF. The CDR3 nucleotides are TGTGCCAGCGGGACAGGGGTGGCGTATGAGCAGTTCTTC.